Each of the 20 T cell receptor beta chains below was sequenced from the same sample in a study of OX40 agonist ivuxolimab in advanced cancers. Clones were sequenced by immunoSEQ multiplex PCR, and TCRdb holds only the in-frame ones, with some missing. The repertoire includes roughly 75,000 clones, 86% of them detected once, and 1.1% sits in the top ten. The sample consisted of CD4+ or CD8+ T cells sorted from blood, taken in a trial of the OX40 agonist ivuxolimab. The receptor source for this set is an adult with an advanced solid tumor such as melanoma, head and neck, liver or kidney cancer.

The count of this clone is one. The chain recombines TRBV5-6 with TRBJ1-2, with no clear D. The CDR3 loop spans 14 amino acids. Trimming removed 3 bases from V and 4 bases from J, with 13 bases in between. Germline V gene lookup returns CDR1 SGHDT and CDR2 YYEEEE. This CDR3 is CASSYPEGSYGYTF. The CDR3 nucleotides are TGTGCCAGCAGCTATCCAGAGGGATCCTATGGCTACACCTTC.

The chain uses TRBV28 and TRBJ2-4; D gene ambiguous. The CDR3 is 12 residues long. The germline CDR1 and CDR2 sequences are MDHEN and SYDVKM. V dropped 3 bases and J dropped 9 bases, with 9 bases sitting between them. DNA of the CDR3: TGTGCCAGCAGTTTTTTCGGTGTCATTCAGTACTTC. This gives the protein CASSFFGVIQYF. The variable domain in full, with the rest retrieved from reference TRBV28 and TRBJ2-4, is DVKVTQSSRYLVKRTGEKVFLECVQDMDHENMFWYRQDPGLGLRLIYFSYDVKMKEKGDIPEGYSVSREKKERFSLILESASTNQTSMYLCASSFFGVIQYFGAGTRLSVL.

This chain joins TRBV28 and TRBJ1-5; unclear D gene. CDR1 is MDHEN and CDR2 is SYDVKM in the germline V gene. V shed 6 bases and J shed 5 bases, with 8 bases lying between them. The CDR3 consists of 12 residues. CDR3 DNA sequence: TGTGCCAGCAGCCTCCCTCATCAGCCCCAGCATTTT. It encodes CASSLPHQPQHF. The complete variable domain, with remaining parts taken from reference TRBV28 and TRBJ1-5, reads DVKVTQSSRYLVKRTGEKVFLECVQDMDHENMFWYRQDPGLGLRLIYFSYDVKMKEKGDIPEGYSVSREKKERFSLILESASTNQTSMYLCASSLPHQPQHFGDGTRLSIL.

This chain joins TRBV7-2 and TRBJ2-1; TRBD2 matches at 10 bases. Unmatched junction bases numbered 8, after V lost 5 bases and J lost 7 bases. Germline V gene data show CDR1 as SGHTA and CDR2 as FQGNSA. This CDR3 has 15 residues. This CDR3 is CASSLLAGVVNEQFF. The DNA for the CDR3 is TGTGCCAGCAGCCTCCTAGCGGGAGTAGTTAATGAGCAGTTCTTC.

V and J are TRBV7-8 and TRBJ2-3; D could derive from TRBD1 or TRBD2 (5 bases each). The length of the CDR3 is 16 residues. CDR1 and CDR2 (germline): SGHVS, FQNEAQ. Trimming shortened V by 4 bases and J by 0 bases, and 14 bases separated the two germline ends. This CDR3 reads CASSSRGAFSTDTQYF. For the CDR3, the DNA is TGTGCCAGCAGCTCTAGAGGGGCGTTTAGCACAGATACGCAGTATTTT.

This clone showed up just once. The chain links TRBV30 to TRBJ1-6, with D maybe TRBD1 (6 bases). The CDR3 has 18 amino acids. V lost 0 bases and J 1 base, leaving 16 bases between the germline ends. The germline CDR1 and CDR2 sequences are GTSNPN and SVGIG (reference sequence). The CDR3 loop is CAWSVRVGRGSYNSPLHF. The DNA for the CDR3 is TGTGCCTGGAGTGTACGAGTTGGGAGGGGGTCCTATAATTCACCCCTCCACTTT. Variable domain in full (rest from reference TRBV30 and TRBJ1-6): SQTIHQWPATLVQPVGSPLSLECTVEGTSNPNLYWYRQAAGRGLQLLFYSVGIGQISSEVPQNLSASRPQDRQFILSSKKLLLSDSGFYLCAWSVRVGRGSYNSPLHFGNGTRLTVT.

This chain's CDR3 is CASVGQTPTYEQYF. The CDR3 bases are TGTGCCAGCGTTGGGCAGACTCCGACCTACGAGCAGTACTTC. The rearrangement uses TRBV6-6 and TRBJ2-7; D unresolved. This CDR3 has 14 amino acids. V was cut by 8 bases and J by 2 bases, with 16 bases left in between. Germline V CDR1 and CDR2: MNHNY, SVGAGI (reference sequence).

The chain employs TRBV18 and TRBJ2-2; D remains unclear. Per germline, CDR1 KGHSH and CDR2 LQKENI. With 2 bases removed from V and 0 bases from J, the gap between germline ends came to 10 bases. The length of the CDR3 is 16 residues. CDR3 protein: CASSPGRQTNTGELFF. The CDR3 DNA is TGTGCCAGCTCACCAGGGCGCCAGACGAACACCGGGGAGCTGTTTTTT.

The V call is TRBV7-2, the J call TRBJ1-1, with D possibly TRBD1 on 5 matching bases. This CDR3 has 13 amino acids. V lost 6 bases, J lost 1 base, and 9 bases lay in between. Germline CDR1 is SGHTA and CDR2 is FQGNSA. The CDR3 spells CASSLGQNTEAFF. For the CDR3, the DNA is TGTGCCAGCAGTCTCGGACAGAACACTGAAGCTTTCTTT.

This chain links TRBV2 with TRBJ2-7; possible D gene TRBD1, 5 bases. The CDR3 is 12 residues long. V was clipped by 6 bases and J by 1 base, with 7 bases between them. Germline V gene data show CDR1 as SNHLY and CDR2 as FYNNEI. The CDR3 spells CASSDSSYEQYF. The CDR3 coding sequence is TGTGCCAGCAGCGACAGTTCCTACGAGCAGTACTTC.

The chain joins TRBV5-4 to TRBJ2-3; D remains unclear. Germline V gene sequence: CDR1 SGHNT, CDR2 YYREEE (reference sequence). The CDR3 spans 14 residues. V was shortened by 3 bases and J by 5 bases, with 13 bases between the two germline ends. The CDR3 protein is CASSSPTGGDTQYF. CDR3 in DNA: TGTGCCAGCAGCTCCCCAACGGGTGGAGATACGCAGTATTTT.

The chain couples TRBV27 to TRBJ2-1; 11 nucleotides line up with TRBD2. CDR1 and CDR2 (germline): MNHEY, SMNVEV (reference sequence). This CDR3 spans 15 amino acids. The V gene end was trimmed by 5 bases and the J gene end by 8 bases; junction bases not matched to a gene: 8. CDR3 nucleotides: TGTGCCAGCAGTCGGACTAGCGGGTCCTTCGATGAGCAGTTCTTC. Protein: CASSRTSGSFDEQFF.

The chain is built from TRBV7-2 and TRBJ2-1, with D unresolved. Trimming left V 6 bases short and J 1 base short, with 13 bases between. The CDR3 is 15 amino acids. CDR1 is SGHTA and CDR2 is FQGNSA in the germline V gene. The CDR3, as DNA: TGTGCCAGCAGACAGCCGGGTATGTCCTACAATGAGCAGTTCTTC. As protein: CASRQPGMSYNEQFF. Complete variable domain (other parts from reference TRBV7-2 and TRBJ2-1): GAGVSQSPSNKVTEKGKDVELRCDPISGHTALYWYRQSLGQGLEFLIYFQGNSAPDKSGLPSDRFSAERTGGSVSTLTIQRTQQEDSAVYLCASRQPGMSYNEQFFGPGTRLTVL.

This chain uses TRBV28 with TRBJ2-7; 10 bases match TRBD1. J gave up 5 bases and V 8 bases, and 9 bases lay outside the gene matches. The CDR3 loop spans 14 amino acids. CDR1 is MDHEN, CDR2 SYDVKM, per germline. The chain's CDR3 is CASSGTGVPDEQYF. DNA for the CDR3: TGTGCCAGCTCCGGGACAGGGGTCCCCGACGAGCAGTACTTC.

The chain joins TRBV5-4 to TRBJ2-3, with 7 bases lining up with TRBD2. The CDR3 spans 15 residues. V lost 3 bases to trimming and J lost 2 bases; unmatched junction nucleotides: 6. CDR1 is SGHNT, CDR2 YYREEE, per germline (reference sequence). CDR3 region: CASSSGGAATDTQYF. The CDR3 coding sequence is TGTGCCAGCAGCTCGGGGGGAGCAGCCACAGATACGCAGTATTTT.

The chain couples TRBV18 to TRBJ2-2, with 12 nucleotides matching TRBD2. Unmatched junction bases numbered 4, after V lost 3 bases and J lost 5 bases. Germline V CDR1 and CDR2: KGHSH, LQKENI. The CDR3 totals 16 residues. The CDR3 DNA reads as TGTGCCAGCTCACCCCTCACTAGCGGGAGGACCGGGGAGCTGTTTTTT. Residues: CASSPLTSGRTGELFF.

The chain carries TRBV5-5 and TRBJ1-5; 8 bases line up with TRBD1. Germline-derived CDR1 and CDR2 are SGHKS and YYEKEE (reference sequence). The CDR3 extends over 15 amino acids. The V segment lost 0 bases and the J segment 7 bases; nucleotides outside the gene matches: 6. CDR3 sequence reads: CASSLVPGGEQPQHF. The DNA for the CDR3 is TGTGCCAGCAGCTTGGTGCCAGGGGGCGAACAGCCCCAGCATTTT. The full variable domain, rest sourced from reference TRBV5-5 and TRBJ1-5, is DAGVTQSPTHLIKTRGQQVTLRCSPISGHKSVSWYQQVLGQGPQFIFQYYEKEERGRGNFPDRFSARQFPNYSSELNVNALLLGDSALYLCASSLVPGGEQPQHFGDGTRLSIL.

This clone has more than one count but fewer than ten. V gene TRBV7-9 combines with J gene TRBJ1-1; D remains ambiguous. There are 13 residues in the CDR3. Germline-derived CDR1 and CDR2 are SEHNR and FQNEAQ (reference sequence). The V end was cut by 2 bases, the J end by 3 bases, with 7 bases between. The DNA of the CDR3 is TGTGCCAGCAGCTTAAAGTGGGACACTGAAGCTTTCTTT. Protein: CASSLKWDTEAFF. The full variable domain, completed using reference TRBV7-9 and TRBJ1-1, is DTGVSQNPRHKITKRGQNVTFRCDPISEHNRLYWYRQTLGQGPEFLTYFQNEAQLEKSRLLSDRFSAERPKGSFSTLEIQRTEQGDSAMYLCASSLKWDTEAFFGQGTRLTVV.

The chain links TRBV5-8 to TRBJ1-1; 9 bases are a match to TRBD1. The germline gives CDR1 SGHTS, CDR2 YDEGEE. The CDR3 loop spans 18 amino acids. The V segment lost 0 bases and the J segment 3 bases; nucleotides outside the gene matches: 12. This chain's CDR3 is CASSLAVQGAGFDTEAFF. The CDR3 DNA reads TGTGCCAGCAGCTTGGCAGTACAGGGGGCGGGTTTCGACACTGAAGCTTTCTTT.

The V and J genes are TRBV6-1 and TRBJ1-3; 10 positions match TRBD1. The CDR3 totals 15 residues. Germline V gene lookup returns CDR1 MNHNS and CDR2 SASEGT. The V segment lost 8 bases and the J segment 7 bases; nucleotides outside the gene matches: 11. The CDR3 coding sequence is TGTGCCAGCGCCGCCCCGGACAGGGGGTGGAACACCATATATTTT. Its translation is CASAAPDRGWNTIYF.